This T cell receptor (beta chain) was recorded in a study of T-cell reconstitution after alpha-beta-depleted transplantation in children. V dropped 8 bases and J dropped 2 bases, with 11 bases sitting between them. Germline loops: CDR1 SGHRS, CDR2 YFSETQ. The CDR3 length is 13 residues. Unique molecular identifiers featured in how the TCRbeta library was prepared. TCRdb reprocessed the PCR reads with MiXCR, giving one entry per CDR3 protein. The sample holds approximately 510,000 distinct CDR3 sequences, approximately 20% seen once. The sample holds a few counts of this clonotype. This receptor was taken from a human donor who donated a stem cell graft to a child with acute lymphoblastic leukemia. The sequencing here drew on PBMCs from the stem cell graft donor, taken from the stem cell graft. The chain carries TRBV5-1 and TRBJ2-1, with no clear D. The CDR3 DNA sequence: TGCGCCAGTGGCACTGGGACCTACAATGAGCAGTTCTTC. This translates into CASGTGTYNEQFF. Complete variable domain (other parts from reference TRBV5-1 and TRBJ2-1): KAGVTQTPRYLIKTRGQQVTLSCSPISGHRSVSWYQQTPGQGLQFLFEYFSETQRNKGNFPGRFSGRQFSNSRSEMNVSTLELGDSALYLCASGTGTYNEQFFGPGTRLTVL.